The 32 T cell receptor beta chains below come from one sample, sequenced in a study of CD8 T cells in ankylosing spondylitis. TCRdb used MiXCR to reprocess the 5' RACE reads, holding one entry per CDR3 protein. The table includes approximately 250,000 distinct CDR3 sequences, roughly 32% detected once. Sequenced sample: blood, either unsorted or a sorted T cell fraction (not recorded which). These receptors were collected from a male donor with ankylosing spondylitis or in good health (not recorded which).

The CDR3 coding sequence is TGCAGTGCTAGCTCGGCCTTAGAAAAACTGTTTTTT. This encodes CSASSALEKLFF. The rearrangement joins TRBV20-1 to TRBJ1-4; D is undetermined. CDR1 DFQATT and CDR2 SNEGSKA come from the germline V gene (reference sequence). Trimming cost V 3 bases and J 8 bases, with 10 bases left between them. The CDR3 spans 12 residues.

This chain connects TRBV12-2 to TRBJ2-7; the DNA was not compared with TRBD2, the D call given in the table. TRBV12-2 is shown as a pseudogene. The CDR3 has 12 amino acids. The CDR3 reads CARPSGGGEQYF. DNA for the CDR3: TGTGCACGACCTAGCGGGGGTGGCGAGCAGTACTTC.

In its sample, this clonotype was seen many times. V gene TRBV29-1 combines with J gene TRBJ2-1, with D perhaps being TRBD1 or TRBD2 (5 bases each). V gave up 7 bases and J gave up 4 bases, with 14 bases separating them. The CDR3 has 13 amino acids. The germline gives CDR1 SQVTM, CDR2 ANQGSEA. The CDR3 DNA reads TGCAGCGGGGGGAACACGGGTTACAATGAGCAGTTCTTC. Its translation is CSGGNTGYNEQFF.

The CDR3 reads CASKGPQQPQHF. For the CDR3, the DNA is TGTGCCAGCAAGGGACCACAGCAGCCCCAGCATTTT. V usage is TRBV6-1 and J usage is TRBJ1-5, with D perhaps TRBD1 (5 bases). Trimming took 7 bases from V and 7 from J, leaving 11 bases between them. From germline, CDR1 is MNHNS and CDR2 SASEGT. The CDR3 loop spans 12 amino acids.

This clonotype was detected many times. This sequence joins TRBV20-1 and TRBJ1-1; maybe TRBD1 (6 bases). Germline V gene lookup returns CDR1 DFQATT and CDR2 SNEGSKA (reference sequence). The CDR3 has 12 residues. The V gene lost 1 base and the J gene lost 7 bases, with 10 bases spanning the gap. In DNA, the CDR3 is TGCAGTGCTAGAGGCGGACAGCTTGAAGCTTTCTTT. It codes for CSARGGQLEAFF.

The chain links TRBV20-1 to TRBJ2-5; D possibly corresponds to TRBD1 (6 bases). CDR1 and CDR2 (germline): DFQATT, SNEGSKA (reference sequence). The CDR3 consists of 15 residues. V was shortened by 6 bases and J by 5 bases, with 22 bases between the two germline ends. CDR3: CSAGRQALRGETQYF. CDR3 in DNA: TGCAGTGCCGGGCGGCAGGCCCTAAGGGGGGAGACCCAGTACTTC.

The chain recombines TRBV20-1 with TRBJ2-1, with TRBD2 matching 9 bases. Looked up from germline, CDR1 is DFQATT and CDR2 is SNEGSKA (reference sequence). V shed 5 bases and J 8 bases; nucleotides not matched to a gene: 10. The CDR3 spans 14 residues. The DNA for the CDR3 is TGCAGTGCTGACTTAGCGGGGGAACCGGATGAGCAGTTCTTC. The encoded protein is CSADLAGEPDEQFF.

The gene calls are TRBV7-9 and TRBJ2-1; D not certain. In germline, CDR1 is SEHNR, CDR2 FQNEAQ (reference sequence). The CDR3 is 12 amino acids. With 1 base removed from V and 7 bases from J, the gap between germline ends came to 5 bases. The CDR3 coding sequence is TGTGCCAGCAGCTTAGATGATAATGAGCAGTTCTTC. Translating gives CASSLDDNEQFF.

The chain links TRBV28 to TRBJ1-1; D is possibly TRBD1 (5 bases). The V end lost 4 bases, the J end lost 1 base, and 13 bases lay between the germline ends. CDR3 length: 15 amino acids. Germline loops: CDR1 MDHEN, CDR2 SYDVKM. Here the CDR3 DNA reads TGTGCCAGCAGTTCCTCTTGGGGCAGGAACACTGAAGCTTTCTTT. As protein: CASSSSWGRNTEAFF.

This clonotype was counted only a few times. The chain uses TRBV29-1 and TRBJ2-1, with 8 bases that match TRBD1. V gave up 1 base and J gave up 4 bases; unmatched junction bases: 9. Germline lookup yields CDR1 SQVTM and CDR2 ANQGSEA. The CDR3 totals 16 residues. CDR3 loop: CSVEGLQGAVYNEQFF. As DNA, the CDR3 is TGCAGCGTTGAAGGCTTGCAGGGGGCTGTATACAATGAGCAGTTCTTC.

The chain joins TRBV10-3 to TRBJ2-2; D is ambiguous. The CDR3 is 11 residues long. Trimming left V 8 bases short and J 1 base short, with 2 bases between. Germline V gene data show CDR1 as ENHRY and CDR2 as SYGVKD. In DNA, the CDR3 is TGTGCCATCTTGAACACCGGGGAGCTGTTTTTT. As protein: CAILNTGELFF.

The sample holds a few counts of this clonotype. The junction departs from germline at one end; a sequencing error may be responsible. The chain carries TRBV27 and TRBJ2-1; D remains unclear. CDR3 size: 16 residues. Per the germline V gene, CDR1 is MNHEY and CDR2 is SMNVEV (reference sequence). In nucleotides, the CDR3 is TGTGCCAGCAGACTTATATTGGTCGACTCCCACAATGAGCAGTTCTTC. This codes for CASRLILVDSHNEQFF.

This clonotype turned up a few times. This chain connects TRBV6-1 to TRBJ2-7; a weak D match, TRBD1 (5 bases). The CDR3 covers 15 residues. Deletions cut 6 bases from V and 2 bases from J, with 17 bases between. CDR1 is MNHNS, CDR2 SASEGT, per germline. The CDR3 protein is CASSGHPEETYEQYF. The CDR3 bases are TGTGCCAGCAGCGGACACCCCGAGGAGACCTACGAGCAGTACTTC.

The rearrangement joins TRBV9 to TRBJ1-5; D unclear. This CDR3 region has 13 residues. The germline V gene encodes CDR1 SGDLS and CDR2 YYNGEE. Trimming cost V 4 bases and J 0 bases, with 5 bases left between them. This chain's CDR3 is CASSPDSNQPQHF. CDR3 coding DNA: TGTGCCAGCAGCCCAGATAGCAATCAGCCCCAGCATTTT. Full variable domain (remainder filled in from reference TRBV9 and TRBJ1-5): DSGVTQTPKHLITATGQRVTLRCSPRSGDLSVYWYQQSLDQGLQFLIQYYNGEERAKGNILERFSAQQFPDLHSELNLSSLELGDSALYFCASSPDSNQPQHFGDGTRLSIL.

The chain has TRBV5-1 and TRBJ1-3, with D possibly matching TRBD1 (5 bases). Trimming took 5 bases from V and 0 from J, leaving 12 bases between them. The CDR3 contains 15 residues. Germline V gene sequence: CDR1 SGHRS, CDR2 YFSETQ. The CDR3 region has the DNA TGCGCCAGCAGTTTTGACAGCAACTCTGGAAACACCATATATTTT. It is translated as CASSFDSNSGNTIYF. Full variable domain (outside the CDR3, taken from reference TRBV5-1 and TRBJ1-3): KAGVTQTPRYLIKTRGQQVTLSCSPISGHRSVSWYQQTPGQGLQFLFEYFSETQRNKGNFPGRFSGRQFSNSRSEMNVSTLELGDSALYLCASSFDSNSGNTIYFGEGSWLTVV.

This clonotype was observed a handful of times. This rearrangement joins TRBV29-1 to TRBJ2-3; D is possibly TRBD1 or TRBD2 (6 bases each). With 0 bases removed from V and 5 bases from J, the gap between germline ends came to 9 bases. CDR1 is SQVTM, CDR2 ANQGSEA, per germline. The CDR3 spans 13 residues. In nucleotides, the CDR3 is TGCAGCGTTGAAGATGGAGGGGGAGATACGCAGTATTTT. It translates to CSVEDGGGDTQYF.

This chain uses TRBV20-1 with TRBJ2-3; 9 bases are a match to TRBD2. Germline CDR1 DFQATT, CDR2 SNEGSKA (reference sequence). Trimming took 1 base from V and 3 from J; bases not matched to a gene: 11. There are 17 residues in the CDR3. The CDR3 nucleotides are TGCAGTGCTAGAGGTCTCGCCCTAGCGGGAACTACAGATACGCAGTATTTT. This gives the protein CSARGLALAGTTDTQYF.

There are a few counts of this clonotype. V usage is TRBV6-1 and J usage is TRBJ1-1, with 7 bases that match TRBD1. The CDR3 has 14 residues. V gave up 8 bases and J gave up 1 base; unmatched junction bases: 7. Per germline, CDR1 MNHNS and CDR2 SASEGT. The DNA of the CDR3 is TGTGCCAGCGGACAGACAGGGCCGAACACTGAAGCTTTCTTT. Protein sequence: CASGQTGPNTEAFF.

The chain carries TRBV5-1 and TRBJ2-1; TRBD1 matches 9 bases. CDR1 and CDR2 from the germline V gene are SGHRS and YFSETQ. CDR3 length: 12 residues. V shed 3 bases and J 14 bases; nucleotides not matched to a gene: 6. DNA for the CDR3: TGCGCCAGCAGCTCCGGACAGGGGTTGGAGTTCTTC. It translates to CASSSGQGLEFF.

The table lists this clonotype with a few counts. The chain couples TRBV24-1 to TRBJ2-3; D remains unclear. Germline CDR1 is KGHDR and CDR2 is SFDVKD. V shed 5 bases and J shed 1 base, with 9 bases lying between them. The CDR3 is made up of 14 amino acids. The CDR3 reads CATSGVKGTDTQYF. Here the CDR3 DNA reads TGTGCCACCAGTGGGGTGAAAGGCACAGATACGCAGTATTTT.

CDR3 sequence: CASSVSGGSYNEQFF. The DNA for the CDR3 is TGTGCCAGCAGCGTTAGCGGGGGATCCTACAATGAGCAGTTCTTC. The rearrangement joins TRBV9 to TRBJ2-1; 9 positions match TRBD2. The junction had 1 base not matched to a gene; V was cut back by 2 bases and J by 1 base. CDR1 SGDLS and CDR2 YYNGEE come from the germline V gene. The length of the CDR3 is 15 residues.

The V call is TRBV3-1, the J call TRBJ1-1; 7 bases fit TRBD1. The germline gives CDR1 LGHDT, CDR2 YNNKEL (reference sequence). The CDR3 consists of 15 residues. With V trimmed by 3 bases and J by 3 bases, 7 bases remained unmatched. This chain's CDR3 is CASSQRGLKDTEAFF. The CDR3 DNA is TGTGCCAGCAGCCAGAGGGGGCTCAAGGACACTGAAGCTTTCTTT.

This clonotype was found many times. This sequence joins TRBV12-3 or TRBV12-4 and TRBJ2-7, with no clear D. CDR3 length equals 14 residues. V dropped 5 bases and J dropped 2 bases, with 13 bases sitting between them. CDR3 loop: CASSPVGGPYEQYF. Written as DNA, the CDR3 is TGTGCCAGCAGTCCGGTGGGTGGACCCTACGAGCAGTACTTC.

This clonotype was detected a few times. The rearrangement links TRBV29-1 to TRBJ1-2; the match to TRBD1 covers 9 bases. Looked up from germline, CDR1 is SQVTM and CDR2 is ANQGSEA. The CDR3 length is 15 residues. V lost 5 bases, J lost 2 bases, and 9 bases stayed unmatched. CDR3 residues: CSVLPQGAQNYGYTF. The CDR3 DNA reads TGCAGCGTTCTCCCACAGGGGGCGCAGAACTATGGCTACACCTTC.

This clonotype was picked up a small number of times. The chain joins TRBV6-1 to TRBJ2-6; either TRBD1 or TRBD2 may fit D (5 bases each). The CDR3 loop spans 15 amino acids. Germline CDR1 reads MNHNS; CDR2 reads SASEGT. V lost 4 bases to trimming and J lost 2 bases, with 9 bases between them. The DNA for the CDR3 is TGTGCCAGCAGTGCCGTGGGGGCTGGGGCCAACGTCCTGACTTTC. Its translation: CASSAVGAGANVLTF.

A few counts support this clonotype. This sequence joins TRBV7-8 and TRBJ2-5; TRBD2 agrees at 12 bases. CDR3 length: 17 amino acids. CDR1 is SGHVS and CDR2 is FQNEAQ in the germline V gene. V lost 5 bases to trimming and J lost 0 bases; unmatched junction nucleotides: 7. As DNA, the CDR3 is TGTGCCAGCAGCCCCCCGCGACTAGCGGGGGACCAAGAGACCCAGTACTTC. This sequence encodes CASSPPRLAGDQETQYF. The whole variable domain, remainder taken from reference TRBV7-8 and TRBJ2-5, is GAGVSQSPRYKVAKRGQDVALRCDPISGHVSLFWYQQALGQGPEFLTYFQNEAQLDKSGLPSDRFFAERPEGSVSTLKIQRTQQEDSAVYLCASSPPRLAGDQETQYFGPGTRLLVL.

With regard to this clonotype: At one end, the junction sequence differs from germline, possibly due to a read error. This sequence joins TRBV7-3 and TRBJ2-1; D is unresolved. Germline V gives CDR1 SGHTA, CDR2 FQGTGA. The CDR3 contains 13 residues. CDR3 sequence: CASSSLSDNVQFF. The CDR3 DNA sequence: TGTGCCAGCAGCTCGTTAAGTGACAATGTGCAGTTCTTC.

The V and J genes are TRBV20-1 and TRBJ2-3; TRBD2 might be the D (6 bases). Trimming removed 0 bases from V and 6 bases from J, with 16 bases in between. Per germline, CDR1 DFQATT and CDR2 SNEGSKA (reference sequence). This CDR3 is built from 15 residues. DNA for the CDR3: TGCAGTGCTAGAGATCGGGGGTCTCCTGGGGATACGCAGTATTTT. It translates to CSARDRGSPGDTQYF.

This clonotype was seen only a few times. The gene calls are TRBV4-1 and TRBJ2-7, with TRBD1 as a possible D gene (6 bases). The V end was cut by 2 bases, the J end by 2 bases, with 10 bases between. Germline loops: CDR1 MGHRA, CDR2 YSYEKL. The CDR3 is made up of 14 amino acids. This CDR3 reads CASSQLGQTYEQYF. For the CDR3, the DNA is TGCGCCAGCAGCCAATTGGGACAAACCTACGAGCAGTACTTC.

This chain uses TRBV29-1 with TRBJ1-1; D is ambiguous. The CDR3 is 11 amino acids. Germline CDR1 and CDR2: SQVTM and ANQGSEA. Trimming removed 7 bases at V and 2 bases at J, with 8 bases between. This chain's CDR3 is CSARSNTEAFF. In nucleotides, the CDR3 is TGCAGCGCCCGGTCCAACACTGAAGCTTTCTTT. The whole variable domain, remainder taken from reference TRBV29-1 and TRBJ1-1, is SAVISQKPSRDICQRGTSLTIQCQVDSQVTMMFWYRQQPGQSLTLIATANQGSEATYESGFVIDKFPISRPNLTFSTLTVSNMSPEDSSIYLCSARSNTEAFFGQGTRLTVV.

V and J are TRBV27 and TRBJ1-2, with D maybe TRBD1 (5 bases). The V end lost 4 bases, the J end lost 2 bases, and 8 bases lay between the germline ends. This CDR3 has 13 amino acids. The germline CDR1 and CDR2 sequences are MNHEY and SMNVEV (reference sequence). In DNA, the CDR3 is TGTGCCAGCAGTTGGGGGGTGAACTATGGCTACACCTTC. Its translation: CASSWGVNYGYTF.

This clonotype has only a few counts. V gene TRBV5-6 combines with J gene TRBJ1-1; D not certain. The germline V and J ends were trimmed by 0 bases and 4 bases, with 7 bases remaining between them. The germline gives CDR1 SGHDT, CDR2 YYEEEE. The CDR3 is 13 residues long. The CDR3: CASSLAWPTEAFF. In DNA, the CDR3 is TGTGCCAGCAGCTTGGCCTGGCCCACTGAAGCTTTCTTT.